These 9 T cell receptor beta chains came from one sample sequenced in a study of T cell changes during pregnancy in multiple sclerosis. TCRdb's table, derived via immunoSEQ multiplex PCR, lists solely in-frame clones and lacks some. The sample includes roughly 40,000 clones, about 88% of them seen just once. This sample comprised CD8+ T cells from peripheral blood mononuclear cells, obtained in the first trimester of pregnancy. The source is a female donor with multiple sclerosis, enrolled in a pregnancy study.

V and J are TRBV11-3 and TRBJ2-7, with TRBD1 matching over 9 bases. The CDR3 runs to 15 residues. J gave up 5 bases and V 4 bases, and 9 bases lay outside the gene matches. CDR1 is SGHNT and CDR2 is YENEEA in the germline V gene. In DNA form, the CDR3 reads TGTGCCAGCAGCTGGAGCACAGGGGGCGCGGACGAGCAGTACTTC. Translation: CASSWSTGGADEQYF. The full variable domain, rest sourced from reference TRBV11-3 and TRBJ2-7, is EAGVVQSPRYKIIEKKQPVAFWCNPISGHNTLYWYLQNLGQGPELLIRYENEEAVDDSQLPKDRFSAERLKGVDSTLKIQPAELGDSAVYLCASSWSTGGADEQYFGPGTRLTVT.

The sample holds many counts of this clone. The chain has TRBV28 and TRBJ2-7; 7 bases map to TRBD1. The CDR3 runs to 15 residues. Trimming removed 3 bases from V and 3 bases from J; junction bases left unmatched: 8. In germline, CDR1 is MDHEN, CDR2 SYDVKM. DNA of the CDR3: TGTGCCAGCAGTTTTCAACCGACAGGGAGCTACGAGCAGTACTTC. Translating gives CASSFQPTGSYEQYF.

The rearrangement links TRBV6-6 to TRBJ2-7, with D unclear. The CDR3 is 12 amino acids. In germline, CDR1 is MNHNY, CDR2 SVGAGI (reference sequence). Trimming shortened V by 4 bases and J by 3 bases, and 7 bases separated the two germline ends. Written as DNA, the CDR3 is TGTGCCAGCAGTTCCAGTGTCTACGAGCAGTACTTC. Its translation: CASSSSVYEQYF.

The V gene is TRBV5-1, the J gene TRBJ1-4, with 7 bases lining up with TRBD1. There are 17 residues in the CDR3. Trimming removed 6 bases from V and 8 bases from J; junction bases left unmatched: 19. The germline CDR1 and CDR2 sequences are SGHRS and YFSETQ. CDR3 in amino acids: CASTGGAEGALEEKLFF. CDR3 nucleotide sequence: TGCGCCAGCACGGGAGGGGCAGAGGGGGCATTGGAGGAAAAACTGTTTTTT.

CDR3 residues: CASQLALLTEAFF. CDR3 nucleotide sequence: TGTGCCAGCCAATTAGCCTTGCTGACTGAAGCTTTCTTT. The V gene is TRBV6-1, the J gene TRBJ1-1; D is unclear. Trimming shortened V by 8 bases and J by 5 bases, and 15 bases separated the two germline ends. Germline-derived CDR1 and CDR2 are MNHNS and SASEGT. The CDR3 spans 13 residues.

The chain is built from TRBV11-2 and TRBJ2-3; TRBD2 is a possible D gene (5 bases). This CDR3 has 14 amino acids. V lost 2 bases to trimming and J lost 6 bases, with 12 bases between them. The V gene's germline CDR1 is SGHAT and CDR2 FQNNGV. The CDR3 coding sequence is TGTGCCAGCAGCTTACAGCGGCCCGTCGATACGCAGTATTTT. Translating gives CASSLQRPVDTQYF.

The genes are TRBV6-5 and TRBJ1-5; D remains unclear. This CDR3 contains 13 residues. With 6 bases removed from V and 4 bases from J, the gap between germline ends came to 10 bases. CDR1 and CDR2 (germline): MNHEY, SVGAGI. As DNA, the CDR3 is TGTGCCAGCAGAAGGGAGGGTAATCAGCCCCAGCATTTT. Protein sequence: CASRREGNQPQHF.

The chain links TRBV6-4 to TRBJ2-5, with D possibly matching TRBD2 (6 bases). This CDR3 spans 14 amino acids. The V and J ends lost 5 bases and 5 bases respectively, with 15 bases between them. Germline lookup yields CDR1 MRHNA and CDR2 SNTAGT. CDR3 residues: CASSRRGLSETQYF. CDR3 in DNA: TGTGCCAGCAGTCGGAGGGGTTTATCGGAGACCCAGTACTTC.

The J gene is TRBJ2-3, the V gene TRBV7-2; TRBD2 matches at 16 bases. This CDR3 has 18 amino acids. The V and J ends lost 4 bases and 2 bases, in that order; junction bases with no gene match: 6. Germline CDR1 SGHTA, CDR2 FQGNSA. CDR3 nucleotide sequence: TGTGCCAGCAGCTCGGGACTAGCGGGGGGGCATGACACAGATACGCAGTATTTT. The encoded protein is CASSSGLAGGHDTDTQYF.